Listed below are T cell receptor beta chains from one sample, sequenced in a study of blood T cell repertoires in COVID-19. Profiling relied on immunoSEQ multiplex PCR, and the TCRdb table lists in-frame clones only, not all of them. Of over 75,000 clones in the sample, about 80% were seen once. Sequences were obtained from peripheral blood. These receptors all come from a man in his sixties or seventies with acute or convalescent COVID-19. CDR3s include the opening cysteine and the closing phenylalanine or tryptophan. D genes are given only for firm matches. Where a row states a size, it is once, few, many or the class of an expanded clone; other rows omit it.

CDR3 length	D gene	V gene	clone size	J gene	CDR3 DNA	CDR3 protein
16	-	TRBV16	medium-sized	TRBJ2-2	TGTGCCAGCAGCCCTCAGGCAGGGGTCGGTACCGGGGAGCTGTTTTTT	CASSPQAGVGTGELFF
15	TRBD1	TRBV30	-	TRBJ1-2	TGTGCCTGGAGTCCACGGACAGGGGGCATCTATGGCTACACCTTC	CAWSPRTGGIYGYTF
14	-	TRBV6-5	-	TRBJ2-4	TGTGCCAGCAGACGAGACAGGAGTAAAAACATTCAGTACTTC	CASRRDRSKNIQYF
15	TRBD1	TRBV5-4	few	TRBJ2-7	TGTGCCAGCAGCTTGAACAGGGGGCAAAATTACGAGCAGTACTTC	CASSLNRGQNYEQYF
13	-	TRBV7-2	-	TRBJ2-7	TGTGCCAGCAGCCTTGTGACTAACTACGAGCAGTACTTC	CASSLVTNYEQYF
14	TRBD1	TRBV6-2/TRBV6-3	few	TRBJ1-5	TGTGCCAGCAGTTCGGACAGGAGAAATCAGCCCCAGCATTTT	CASSSDRRNQPQHF
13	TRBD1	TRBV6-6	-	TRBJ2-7	TGTGCCAGCAAGCCGGGACAGGGTGGCGAGCAGTACTTC	CASKPGQGGEQYF
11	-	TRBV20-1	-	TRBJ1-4	TGCAGTGCTAGAGTCTCTGAAAAACTGTTTTTT	CSARVSEKLFF
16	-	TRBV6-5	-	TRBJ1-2	TGTGCCAGCAGTTCCTCCGGAGGCGGTTACGGCTATGGCTACACCTTC	CASSSSGGGYGYGYTF
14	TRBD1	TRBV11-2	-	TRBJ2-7	TGTGCCAGCAGCCCCGTTCGGACAGGCTACGAGCAGTACTTC	CASSPVRTGYEQYF
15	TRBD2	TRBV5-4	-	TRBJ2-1	TGTGCCAGCAGCTTGGGACTAGCGGGAGGCAATGAGCAGTTCTTC	CASSLGLAGGNEQFF
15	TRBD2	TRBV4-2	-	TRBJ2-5	TGTGCCAGCAGCCGAAGCGCGGGAGAAGTAAAGACCCAGTACTTC	CASSRSAGEVKTQYF
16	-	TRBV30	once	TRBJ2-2	TGTGCCTGGAGCCGAGAAGGTGGGAGCCACACCGGGGAGCTGTTTTTT	CAWSREGGSHTGELFF
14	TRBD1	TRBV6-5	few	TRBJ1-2	TGTGCCAGCACCGCAGGGGGCCCTAACTATGGCTACACCTTC	CASTAGGPNYGYTF
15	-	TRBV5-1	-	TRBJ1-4	TGCGCCAGCAGCTTTCACAGGGCAACTAATGAAAAACTGTTTTTT	CASSFHRATNEKLFF
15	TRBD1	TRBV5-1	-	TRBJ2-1	TGCGCCAGCACAATCGGGACAGGGGCCTACAATGAGCAGTTCTTC	CASTIGTGAYNEQFF
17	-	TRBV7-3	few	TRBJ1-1	TGTGCCAGCAGCTCGTACCTAGTCGGGGGTTGGAACACTGAAGCTTTCTTT	CASSSYLVGGWNTEAFF
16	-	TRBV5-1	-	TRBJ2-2	TGCGCCAGCAGCTTGATGGCGGGCGCGAACACCGGGGAGCTGTTTTTT	CASSLMAGANTGELFF
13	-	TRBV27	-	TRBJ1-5	TGTGCCAGCAGTGACCCACAGGGTGAGCCCCAGCATTTT	CASSDPQGEPQHF
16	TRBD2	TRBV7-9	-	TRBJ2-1	TGTGCCAGCAGCTTAGCGCGACTAGCGGGAATGGGTGAGCAGTTCTTC	CASSLARLAGMGEQFF
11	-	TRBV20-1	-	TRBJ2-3	TGCAGTAGAGCTCGGGGGGATACGCAGTATTTT	CSRARGDTQYF
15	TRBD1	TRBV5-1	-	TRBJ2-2	TGCGCCAGCAGCCCGGGGGACAGGGGAACCGGGGAGCTGTTTTTT	CASSPGDRGTGELFF
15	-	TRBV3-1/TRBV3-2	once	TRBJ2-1	TGTGCCAGCAGACTTCCCCCACTTCGGTACAATGAGCAGTTCTTC	CASRLPPLRYNEQFF
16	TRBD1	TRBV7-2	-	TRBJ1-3	TGTGCCAGCAGCTTAGCGCAAGGGACAGGGACGAGCACCATATATTTT	CASSLAQGTGTSTIYF
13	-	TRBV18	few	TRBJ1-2	TGTGCCAGCAGGTCGGACAGTCTGGATGGCTACACCTTC	CASRSDSLDGYTF
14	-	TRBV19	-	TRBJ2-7	TGTGCCAGTAGTCCGGGACTCCGGTCCTACGAGCAGTACTTC	CASSPGLRSYEQYF
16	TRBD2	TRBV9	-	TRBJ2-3	TGTGCCAGCAGCGTCGGAGCGGGGGGGCTTGCAGATACGCAGTATTTT	CASSVGAGGLADTQYF
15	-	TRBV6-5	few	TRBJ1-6	TGTGCCAGCACCCTGGGACTCCCGACCAATTCACCCCTCCACTTT	CASTLGLPTNSPLHF
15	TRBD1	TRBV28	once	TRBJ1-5	TGTGCCAGCAGGATGACAGGGGAGGGCAATCAGCCCCAGCATTTT	CASRMTGEGNQPQHF
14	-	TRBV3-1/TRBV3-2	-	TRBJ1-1	TGTGCCAGCAGCCAAGGCGGAATTAGGACTGAAGCTTTCTTT	CASSQGGIRTEAFF
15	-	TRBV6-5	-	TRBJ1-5	TGTGCCAGCAGAAACGACGGAACAGGCAATCAGCCCCAGCATTTT	CASRNDGTGNQPQHF